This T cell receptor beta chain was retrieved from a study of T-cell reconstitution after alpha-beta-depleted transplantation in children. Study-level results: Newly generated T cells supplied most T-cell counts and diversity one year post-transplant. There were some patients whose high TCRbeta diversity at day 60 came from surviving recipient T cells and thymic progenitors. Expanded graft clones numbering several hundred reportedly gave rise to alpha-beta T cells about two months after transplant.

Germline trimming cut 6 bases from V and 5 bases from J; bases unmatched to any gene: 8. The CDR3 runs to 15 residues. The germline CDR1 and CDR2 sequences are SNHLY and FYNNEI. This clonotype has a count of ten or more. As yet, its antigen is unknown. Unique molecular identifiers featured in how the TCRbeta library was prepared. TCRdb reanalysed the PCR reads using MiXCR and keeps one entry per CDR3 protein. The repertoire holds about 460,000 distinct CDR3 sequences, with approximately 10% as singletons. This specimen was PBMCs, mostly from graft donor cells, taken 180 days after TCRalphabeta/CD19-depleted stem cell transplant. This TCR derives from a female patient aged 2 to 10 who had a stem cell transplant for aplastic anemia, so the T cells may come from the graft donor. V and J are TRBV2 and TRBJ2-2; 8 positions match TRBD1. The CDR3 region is CASRPGQGGTGELFF. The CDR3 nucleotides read TGTGCCAGCAGGCCCGGACAGGGCGGAACCGGGGAGCTGTTTTTT.